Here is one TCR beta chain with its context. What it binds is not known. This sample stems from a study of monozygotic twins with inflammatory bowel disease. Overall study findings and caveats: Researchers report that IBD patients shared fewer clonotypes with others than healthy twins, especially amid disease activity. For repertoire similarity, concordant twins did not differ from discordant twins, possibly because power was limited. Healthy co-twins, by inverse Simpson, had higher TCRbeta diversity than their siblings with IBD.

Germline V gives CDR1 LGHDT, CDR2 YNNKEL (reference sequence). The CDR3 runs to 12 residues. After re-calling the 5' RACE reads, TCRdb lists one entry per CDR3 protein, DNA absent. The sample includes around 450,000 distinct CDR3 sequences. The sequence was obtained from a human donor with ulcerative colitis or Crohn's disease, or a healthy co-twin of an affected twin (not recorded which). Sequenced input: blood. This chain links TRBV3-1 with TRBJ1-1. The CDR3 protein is CASSLTKTEAFF. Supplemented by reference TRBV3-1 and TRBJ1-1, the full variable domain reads DTAVSQTPKYLVTQMGNDKSIKCEQNLGHDTMYWYKQDSKKFLKIMFSYNNKELIINETVPNRFSPKSPDKAHLNLHINSLELGDSAVYFCASSLTKTEAFFGQGTRLTVV.